The 26 T cell receptor beta chains below all came from one sample that was sequenced in a study of blood T cells in healthy people across ages. The authors ran a second PCR of roughly 7 to 11 cycles using a sample-barcoded 5' primer and a J-beta primer mix. Using its own MiXCR run on the 5' RACE reads, TCRdb lists one record per CDR3 protein. The profile shows over a million distinct CDR3 sequences, 40% to 50% of them singletons. Sequenced input: blood. The receptors were gathered from a woman aged 18-29 years in good health.

This chain connects TRBV6-1 to TRBJ2-1; D is tentatively TRBD1 or TRBD2 (5 bases each). CDR1 is MNHNS, CDR2 SASEGT, per germline. Trimming took off 3 bases at V and 2 bases at J, with 11 bases between the two ends. CDR3 size: 15 residues. In nucleotides, the CDR3 is TGTGCCAGCAGTGATGGGACGAGCCCCTACAATGAGCAGTTCTTC. Protein sequence: CASSDGTSPYNEQFF.

This clonotype appeared a few times. The rearrangement joins TRBV7-2 to TRBJ2-3, with D perhaps matching TRBD2 (6 bases). The CDR3 is 16 amino acids. CDR1 SGHTA and CDR2 FQGNSA come from the germline V gene. V lost 1 base and J 0 bases, leaving 11 bases between the germline ends. The CDR3 sequence: CASSLVSGSSTDTQYF. CDR3 DNA: TGTGCCAGCAGCTTAGTTAGCGGATCTAGCACAGATACGCAGTATTTT.

The chain links TRBV2 to TRBJ1-5; D not certain. Trimming cost V 6 bases and J 3 bases, with 12 bases left between them. CDR3 length: 14 amino acids. The germline V gene encodes CDR1 SNHLY and CDR2 FYNNEI. The DNA for the CDR3 is TGTGCCAGCAGCAACGACGGTGCCAATCAGCCCCAGCATTTT. Protein sequence: CASSNDGANQPQHF.

This clonotype was recorded a few times. The chain has TRBV20-1 and TRBJ2-3, with 8 bases lining up with TRBD2. The CDR3 runs to 14 residues. The germline gives CDR1 DFQATT, CDR2 SNEGSKA (reference sequence). CDR3: CSPVSGSGRDTQYF. The CDR3 DNA is TGCAGCCCCGTGAGCGGGAGTGGAAGAGATACGCAGTATTTT.

This chain joins TRBV12-3 or TRBV12-4 and TRBJ2-4; 15 bases are a match to TRBD2. V was clipped by 4 bases and J by 1 base; unmatched bases: 5. The CDR3 spans 18 residues. The chain's CDR3 is CASSSGLAGGRAKNIQYF. Written as DNA, the CDR3 is TGTGCCAGCAGTTCGGGACTAGCGGGAGGAAGGGCCAAAAACATTCAGTACTTC.

This clonotype occurred a few times. The chain couples TRBV5-1 to TRBJ2-7; D gene uncertain. Germline V gives CDR1 SGHRS, CDR2 YFSETQ. The CDR3 is 14 residues long. V gave up 0 bases and J gave up 3 bases, with 10 bases separating them. The CDR3 protein is CASSLEGINYEQYF. The CDR3 bases are TGCGCCAGCAGCTTGGAAGGGATAAACTACGAGCAGTACTTC.

About this clonotype: Relative to the germline gene, one junction end is altered; a read error may explain this. This CDR3 reads CAGSVGLAADTQYF. The CDR3 region has the DNA TGTGCCGGCAGCGTCGGACTAGCTGCAGATACGCAGTATTTT. V gene TRBV9 combines with J gene TRBJ2-3; 8 bases line up with TRBD2. The CDR3 consists of 14 residues. Germline lookup yields CDR1 SGDLS and CDR2 YYNGEE.

This clonotype has a handful of counts. V is TRBV5-1 and J is TRBJ2-1; 7 bases are shared with TRBD1. The J segment lost 4 bases and the V segment lost 1 base, leaving 11 bases of the junction unmatched. The CDR3 loop spans 17 amino acids. The germline CDR1 and CDR2 sequences are SGHRS and YFSETQ. CDR3 sequence: CASSLMGFGTVYNEQFF. The CDR3 bases are TGCGCCAGCAGCTTGATGGGTTTCGGGACAGTTTACAATGAGCAGTTCTTC.

This chain connects TRBV4-2 to TRBJ1-5, with D maybe TRBD1 (5 bases). The CDR3 spans 19 residues. V lost 0 bases and J lost 0, with 18 bases in between. Per the germline V gene, CDR1 is LGHNA and CDR2 is YNFKEQ. The CDR3 sequence: CASSQDYGGWDLSNQPQHF. The CDR3 DNA sequence: TGTGCCAGCAGCCAAGATTACGGAGGGTGGGACCTTAGCAATCAGCCCCAGCATTTT.

J is TRBJ2-5 and V is TRBV7-3; D not certain. This CDR3 contains 15 residues. V was shortened by 3 bases and J by 3 bases, with 14 bases between the two germline ends. Per germline, CDR1 SGHTA and CDR2 FQGTGA. CDR3 nucleotide sequence: TGTGCCAGCAGCTTGGGCAGCTCAAACAAAGAGACCCAGTACTTC. It specifies CASSLGSSNKETQYF.

This clonotype was seen only a few times. The V call is TRBV9, the J call TRBJ1-1; D unresolved. CDR1 is SGDLS, CDR2 YYNGEE, per germline. The CDR3 covers 14 residues. Trimming left V 0 bases short and J 4 bases short, with 10 bases between. In DNA form, the CDR3 reads TGTGCCAGCAGCGTAGGGCTAGATGGCACTGAAGCTTTCTTT. The encoded protein is CASSVGLDGTEAFF.

There are many counts of this clonotype. The V gene is TRBV29-1, the J gene TRBJ2-7; no clear D. The CDR3 length is 12 residues. The germline V and J ends were trimmed by 3 bases and 2 bases, with 8 bases remaining between them. Germline values: CDR1 SQVTM, CDR2 ANQGSEA. The CDR3 loop reads CSVDTDTYEQYF. CDR3 nucleotide sequence: TGCAGCGTTGACACAGATACCTACGAGCAGTACTTC.

The chain carries TRBV2 and TRBJ2-7; possible D gene TRBD2, 5 bases. The CDR3 consists of 14 residues. CDR1 and CDR2 (germline): SNHLY, FYNNEI. V was cut by 8 bases and J by 0 bases, with 14 bases left in between. CDR3 amino acids: CASDRDGSSYEQYF. CDR3 coding DNA: TGTGCCAGCGATCGGGATGGCAGCTCCTACGAGCAGTACTTC. Filled out from reference TRBV2 and TRBJ2-7, the complete variable domain reads EPEVTQTPSHQVTQMGQEVILRCVPISNHLYFYWYRQILGQKVEFLVSFYNNEISEKSEIFDDQFSVERPDGSNFTLKIRSTKLEDSAMYFCASDRDGSSYEQYFGPGTRLTVT.

The V gene is TRBV24-1, the J gene TRBJ2-1; maybe TRBD2 (6 bases). CDR3 length equals 13 residues. CDR1 is KGHDR and CDR2 is SFDVKD in the germline V gene. V lost 6 bases, J lost 7 bases, and 12 bases lay in between. CDR3 nucleotides: TGTGCCACCAGTATAAGGGCGGGGAATGAGCAGTTCTTC. Translating gives CATSIRAGNEQFF.

This clonotype was seen a single time. The V and J genes are TRBV29-1 and TRBJ2-7, with D tentatively TRBD1 or TRBD2 (6 bases each). Trimming shortened V by 3 bases and J by 7 bases, and 19 bases separated the two germline ends. There are 14 residues in the CDR3. Germline CDR1 and CDR2: SQVTM and ANQGSEA. The DNA for the CDR3 is TGCAGCGTTGAGGTGGGGGGCCACCACAATGAGCAGTACTTC. Its translation: CSVEVGGHHNEQYF.

For this clonotype: One end of the junction does not line up with germline, which may come from a read error. This chain connects TRBV4-1 to TRBJ2-3; the D gene is possibly TRBD1 (5 bases). Germline V gene lookup returns CDR1 MGHRA and CDR2 YSYEKL. The CDR3 consists of 16 residues. The CDR3 protein is CASSRTQGIDTDAQYF. CDR3 coding DNA: TGCGCCAGCAGCCGAACCCAGGGAATCGACACAGATGCGCAGTATTTT.

This sequence joins TRBV2 and TRBJ2-1, with 10 bases fitting TRBD2. The CDR3 is 15 residues long. The ends lost 3 bases at V and 6 bases at J; junction bases unmatched: 5. The germline CDR1 and CDR2 sequences are SNHLY and FYNNEI. CDR3 amino acids: CASSDGSSGSNEQFF. As DNA, the CDR3 is TGTGCCAGCAGTGATGGGTCTAGCGGGAGCAATGAGCAGTTCTTC.

This chain links TRBV20-1 with TRBJ2-1; TRBD2 matches at 7 bases. The CDR3 sequence is 15 residues long. In germline, CDR1 is DFQATT, CDR2 SNEGSKA (reference sequence). V shed 6 bases, J shed 4 bases, and the junction held 12 bases outside the gene matches. The CDR3 spells CSATGTIGTYNEQFF. The CDR3 region has the DNA TGCAGTGCGACCGGGACTATCGGCACTTACAATGAGCAGTTCTTC.

The chain has TRBV25-1 and TRBJ2-3; D gene uncertain. The CDR3 loop spans 14 amino acids. V was cut by 3 bases and J by 4 bases, with 11 bases left in between. Germline V gene lookup returns CDR1 MGHDK and CDR2 SYGVNS. This chain's CDR3 is CASSDPISADTQYF. In DNA, the CDR3 is TGTGCCAGCAGTGACCCTATAAGCGCAGATACGCAGTATTTT.

The chain employs TRBV27 and TRBJ1-5; no reliable D call. V lost 3 bases, J lost 7 bases, and 10 bases lay in between. The CDR3 loop spans 13 amino acids. Germline loops: CDR1 MNHEY, CDR2 SMNVEV (reference sequence). In nucleotides, the CDR3 is TGTGCCAGCAGTTTTGATCTAGGGCAGCCCCAGCATTTT. Translating gives CASSFDLGQPQHF.

Only a few counts were recorded for this clonotype. The chain employs TRBV5-1 and TRBJ2-3, with TRBD2 as a possible D gene (6 bases). The CDR3 loop spans 14 amino acids. V lost 7 bases, J lost 0 bases, and 12 bases lay in between. Per the germline V gene, CDR1 is SGHRS and CDR2 is YFSETQ. CDR3 loop: CASRTIVSTDTQYF. CDR3 nucleotides: TGCGCCAGCCGGACTATCGTAAGCACAGATACGCAGTATTTT.

This chain joins TRBV4-1 and TRBJ2-5; D gene ambiguous. This CDR3 has 14 residues. V was clipped by 0 bases and J by 0 bases, with 5 bases between them. CDR1 is MGHRA and CDR2 is YSYEKL in the germline V gene. CDR3 amino acids: CASSQDTNQETQYF. In nucleotides, the CDR3 is TGCGCCAGCAGCCAAGATACTAACCAAGAGACCCAGTACTTC.

This clonotype was recorded only once. This chain connects TRBV6-1 to TRBJ2-5; TRBD1 is a possible D gene (6 bases). The germline gives CDR1 MNHNS, CDR2 SASEGT. CDR3 length: 16 amino acids. V was shortened by 2 bases and J by 3 bases, with 16 bases between the two germline ends. The CDR3: CASSERGFYSKETQYF. CDR3 in DNA: TGTGCCAGCAGTGAAAGGGGGTTTTATTCGAAAGAGACCCAGTACTTC.

This clonotype was detected a few times. This chain joins TRBV20-1 and TRBJ2-1; 13 bases match TRBD2. CDR1 is DFQATT and CDR2 is SNEGSKA in the germline V gene (reference sequence). With 2 bases clipped from V and 9 bases from J, the junction kept 4 bases outside the gene matches. This CDR3 is 14 amino acids long. For the CDR3, the DNA is TGCAGTGCTAGACCGGGACTAGCGGGATCTGAGCAGTTCTTC. This codes for CSARPGLAGSEQFF.

Only one count was recorded for this clonotype. The chain is built from TRBV5-1 and TRBJ1-1; 7 bases are shared with TRBD1. This CDR3 has 14 residues. Losses at the gene ends were 5 bases for V and 5 bases for J; bases not matched to a gene: 9. Germline CDR1 SGHRS, CDR2 YFSETQ. CDR3: CASSIDREDTEAFF. CDR3 sequence (DNA): TGCGCCAGCAGTATCGACAGGGAGGATACTGAAGCTTTCTTT.

There are a few counts of this clonotype. The genes are TRBV27 and TRBJ2-5; D is undetermined. The germline gives CDR1 MNHEY, CDR2 SMNVEV (reference sequence). V lost 3 bases and J 2 bases, leaving 13 bases between the germline ends. The CDR3 is 15 residues long. The CDR3 loop is CASSFLPPLQETQYF. In DNA, the CDR3 is TGTGCCAGCAGTTTCCTCCCACCTTTACAAGAGACCCAGTACTTC.